The sequence of this T cell receptor (beta chain) was determined in a study of STAT3 mutations in large granular lymphocyte leukemia. About the research overall: Roughly 44% of treated T-LGLL patients showed hematologic response to immunosuppression. Study outcomes and limitations: Persisting codominant clonotypes may have hidden a small pathogenic clone. Every T-LGLL patient had at least one immunodominant TCRbeta clonotype. All newly emerging clones after therapy were STAT3 wild type. Samples missed the first appearance of the clone.

Sequenced by immunoSEQ multiplex PCR; TCRdb stores in-frame clones only, minus some. This sample has about 42,000 clones, with roughly 77% found just once. Germline values: CDR1 ENHRY, CDR2 SYGVKD. The CDR3 sequence is 14 residues long. Trimming removed 2 bases at V and 6 bases at J, with 13 bases between. On this clone: The antigen remains undetermined.

Sequenced: PBMCs. The sequence came from a human donor with T large granular lymphocyte leukemia. Some clones in this sample may be carry-over from other donors' samples. The chain recombines TRBV10-3 with TRBJ1-2; the D gene is possibly TRBD1 (6 bases). CDR3 bases: TGTGCCATCAGTGAGGGGCCGGGGGCGGATGGCTACACCTTC. Protein sequence: CAISEGPGADGYTF.